This T cell receptor beta chain is from a study of early T cells in non-severe SARS-CoV-2 infection. This clonotype was detected many times. CDR3 size: 14 residues. J was trimmed by 7 bases and V by 8 bases; bases with no gene match: 10. TCRdb called the 5' RACE reads again in MiXCR, with one record for every CDR3 protein. Among some 38,000 distinct CDR3 sequences listed, around 5% were seen once. The sequence was collected from an adult who was a healthcare worker with PCR-confirmed SARS-CoV-2 infection or an uninfected control (not recorded which). The chain combines TRBV12-3 or TRBV12-4 with TRBJ2-1, with 8 bases identical to TRBD2. The source material was whole blood. Here the CDR3 DNA reads TGTGCCAGCTTCCAGCGGGAGTTGGGGAATGAGCAGTTCTTC. This translates into CASFQRELGNEQFF.